This T cell receptor beta chain was documented in a study of T-cell reconstitution after alpha-beta-depleted transplantation in children. The table lists this clonotype with a few counts. Germline values: CDR1 SGHVS, CDR2 FQNEAQ. This CDR3 spans 13 amino acids. V lost 5 bases and J lost 12, with 17 bases in between. A TCRbeta library incorporating unique molecular identifiers was prepared. Using its own MiXCR run on the PCR reads, TCRdb lists one record per CDR3 protein. Found here are roughly 500,000 distinct CDR3 sequences, about 30% of them singletons; the top ten hold around 2.4%. This material consisted of PBMCs from the stem cell graft donor, taken from the stem cell graft. This TCR derives from a human donor who donated a stem cell graft to a child with aplastic anemia. V and J are TRBV7-8 and TRBJ2-1; D is perhaps TRBD1 (5 bases). The CDR3 spells CASSPGPSRGQFF. The CDR3, as DNA: TGTGCCAGCAGCCCAGGGCCTTCAAGGGGGCAGTTCTTC.